Listed below are T cell receptor beta chains from one sample, sequenced in a study of blood T cells in healthy people across ages. MiXCR was run by TCRdb on the 5' RACE reads, yielding one entry per CDR3 protein. Among under 800,000 distinct CDR3 sequences, roughly 21% were seen once, and the ten largest hold 3.5% to 4%. Sequencing was done on a sample of blood. Receptors originate from a man aged 65 to 79 in good health. Each CDR3 is given with its conserved first and last residue. The D gene is left open where the match is weak. Size values are once, few and many counts, or a class for expanded clones, and some rows have none.

D gene,J gene,clone size,V gene,CDR3 protein,CDR3 DNA
TRBD2,TRBJ2-1,.,TRBV3-1,CASSRLAVSDEQFF,TGTGCCAGCAGCCGGCTAGCGGTCTCGGATGAGCAGTTCTTC
.,TRBJ2-5,.,TRBV12-3/TRBV12-4,CASSFGAGQETQYF,TGTGCCAGCAGTTTCGGTGCGGGACAAGAGACCCAGTACTTC
.,TRBJ2-2,.,TRBV29-1,CSVSGTSNTGELFF,TGCAGCGTGTCCGGGACTTCTAACACCGGGGAGCTGTTTTTT
.,TRBJ1-2,once,TRBV7-2,CASSLSADLGGYTF,TGTGCCAGCAGCTTAAGTGCGGACTTGGGGGGCTACACCTTC
.,TRBJ2-2,.,TRBV9,CASSVTTTGELFF,TGTGCCAGCAGCGTAACGACCACCGGGGAGCTGTTTTTT
TRBD1,TRBJ2-7,.,TRBV29-1,CSVGTGDSYEQYF,TGCAGCGTCGGGACAGGTGACTCCTACGAGCAGTACTTC
TRBD2,TRBJ2-1,.,TRBV6-6,CASSDRTSGSRDEQFF,TGTGCCAGCAGTGACAGGACTAGCGGGAGTCGGGATGAGCAGTTCTTC
.,TRBJ2-7,.,TRBV7-2,CASSSLKNDYEQYF,TGTGCCAGCAGCTCGCTCAAAAACGATTACGAGCAGTACTTC
.,TRBJ2-1,few,TRBV12-3/TRBV12-4,CASSSVGRGYRFF,TGTGCCAGCAGTTCCGTGGGAAGGGGCTATCGGTTCTTC
TRBD1,TRBJ1-4,.,TRBV6-6,CASSEPGQGDEKLFF,TGTGCCAGCAGCGAACCGGGACAGGGGGATGAAAAACTGTTTTTT
TRBD2,TRBJ2-1,few,TRBV20-1,CSAPLAGAWNEQFF,TGCAGTGCACCACTAGCGGGGGCCTGGAATGAGCAGTTCTTC
.,TRBJ2-4,few,TRBV21-1,CASTPTSGKRVNIQYF,TGTGCCAGCACCCCTACTAGCGGGAAACGTGTAAACATTCAGTACTTC
TRBD1,TRBJ2-7,.,TRBV20-1,CSQSDRGTYEQYF,TGCAGTCAATCGGACAGGGGGACCTACGAGCAGTACTTC
.,TRBJ1-5,few,TRBV7-2,CASGAGFRGNQPQHF,TGTGCCAGCGGGGCGGGTTTTAGGGGCAATCAGCCCCAGCATTTT
TRBD2,TRBJ2-1,few,TRBV29-1,CSVERDSGRINEQFF,TGCAGCGTTGAAAGGGATAGCGGGAGGATCAATGAGCAGTTCTTC
TRBD2,TRBJ2-1,.,TRBV7-2,CASSSMAGAGYNEQFF,TGTGCCAGCAGCTCGATGGCGGGAGCAGGTTACAATGAGCAGTTCTTC
.,TRBJ2-1,.,TRBV9,CASSVGSDSYNEQFF,TGTGCCAGCAGCGTAGGTAGCGACTCCTACAATGAGCAGTTCTTC
.,TRBJ2-7,.,TRBV12-3/TRBV12-4,CASGHGNYEQYF,TGTGCCAGCGGACACGGGAACTACGAGCAGTACTTC
.,TRBJ1-4,.,TRBV24-1,CATSDPRGSNEKLFF,TGTGCCACCAGTGACCCGAGAGGTTCTAATGAAAAACTGTTTTTT
TRBD1,TRBJ2-7,.,TRBV6-5,CASSYIGQVAEQYF,TGTGCCAGCAGTTACATAGGACAGGTGGCCGAGCAGTACTTC
.,TRBJ2-7,few,TRBV6-5,CTSSFGQSSYEQYF,TGTACCAGCAGTTTTGGACAGTCCTCCTACGAGCAGTACTTC
.,TRBJ1-2,.,TRBV20-1,CSANSLNYGYTF,TGCAGTGCTAACAGCCTTAACTATGGCTACACCTTC
TRBD1,TRBJ1-4,.,TRBV20-1,CSARERTGGVRLFF,TGCAGTGCTAGAGAAAGGACAGGGGGAGTTCGACTGTTTTTT
TRBD2,TRBJ2-7,.,TRBV5-6,CASSRTSGEQYF,TGTGCCAGCAGCAGGACTAGCGGCGAGCAGTACTTC
TRBD1,TRBJ2-7,.,TRBV20-1,CSGTGGPSYEQYF,TGCAGTGGGACAGGGGGCCCCTCCTACGAGCAGTACTTC
.,TRBJ2-6,.,TRBV12-3/TRBV12-4,CASSFLLDANVLTF,TGTGCCAGCAGTTTCCTTCTTGACGCCAACGTCCTGACTTTC
TRBD1,TRBJ2-1,many,TRBV10-3,CAISEQGVVEQFF,TGTGCCATCAGTGAGCAGGGGGTGGTAGAGCAGTTCTTC
.,TRBJ2-4,few,TRBV4-3,CASSQEGVGRALAKNIQYF,TGCGCCAGCAGCCAAGAAGGGGTAGGGAGAGCCCTAGCCAAAAACATTCAGTACTTC
TRBD1,TRBJ2-7,many,TRBV6-2/TRBV6-3,CASSFGTAYEQYF,TGTGCCAGCAGCTTCGGGACAGCCTACGAGCAGTACTTC
.,TRBJ2-4,many,TRBV27,CASSLSGNIQYF,TGTGCCAGCAGTTTATCAGGAAACATTCAGTACTTC
.,TRBJ2-3,.,TRBV2,CASSTGRRADTQYF,TGTGCCAGCAGTACCGGTCGACGGGCAGATACGCAGTATTTT
TRBD2,TRBJ2-1,few,TRBV7-6,CASVAGGNNEQFF,TGTGCCAGCGTCGCGGGAGGAAACAATGAGCAGTTCTTC
TRBD2,TRBJ2-1,.,TRBV7-8,CASSLQTRTGTRRNEQFF,TGTGCCAGCAGCTTACAGACCCGTACCGGGACTAGACGAAATGAGCAGTTCTTC
.,TRBJ2-1,.,TRBV7-4,CASSLGQAPNEQFF,TGTGCCAGCAGCTTAGGCCAAGCCCCCAATGAGCAGTTCTTC
.,TRBJ1-4,.,TRBV6-6,CASRPMTGEKLFF,TGTGCCAGCAGACCCATGACGGGTGAAAAACTGTTTTTT
.,TRBJ2-5,many,TRBV5-1,CASSLAGAEETQYF,TGCGCCAGCAGCTTGGCTGGGGCAGAAGAGACCCAGTACTTC
TRBD1,TRBJ1-4,.,TRBV15,CATSRDRGQGGEKLFF,TGTGCCACCAGCAGAGATCGGGGACAGGGGGGTGAAAAACTGTTTTTT
TRBD2,TRBJ2-7,few,TRBV28,CASSSSGSSDEQYF,TGTGCCAGCAGTTCTAGCGGGAGCTCCGACGAGCAGTACTTC
TRBD1,TRBJ1-6,few,TRBV5-1,CASSLVDRGPTQNSPLHF,TGCGCCAGCAGCTTGGTGGACAGGGGGCCGACACAGAATTCACCCCTCCACTTT
TRBD2,TRBJ2-3,.,TRBV28,CASSLWTSGSKADTQYF,TGTGCCAGCAGTTTATGGACTAGCGGGAGTAAGGCAGATACGCAGTATTTT
.,TRBJ1-5,few,TRBV5-5,CAPLPRVNQPQHF,TGTGCCCCCTTACCCCGGGTAAATCAGCCCCAGCATTTT
TRBD1,TRBJ1-5,few,TRBV5-1,CASSTGTGGNQPQHF,TGCGCCAGCAGCACAGGGACAGGGGGGAATCAGCCCCAGCATTTT
TRBD1,TRBJ1-3,few,TRBV27,CASSVTGGASGNTIYF,TGTGCCAGCAGTGTAACAGGGGGCGCGTCTGGAAACACCATATATTTT
.,TRBJ2-2,.,TRBV4-1,CASSFRGTGSTGELLF,TGCGCCAGCAGCTTTCGGGGGACGGGTTCCACCGGGGAGCTGCTTTTT
.,TRBJ1-2,.,TRBV5-1,CASSEGTSGYGYTF,TGCGCCAGCAGCGAGGGGACGAGCGGCTATGGCTACACCTTC
.,TRBJ1-1,many,TRBV5-6,CASSLEGFGAFF,TGTGCCAGCAGCTTGGAAGGGTTCGGAGCTTTCTTT
TRBD2,TRBJ2-4,.,TRBV12-3/TRBV12-4,CASSLTSVDDGKNIQYF,TGTGCCAGCAGTCTTACTAGCGTGGACGACGGCAAAAACATTCAGTACTTC
TRBD2,TRBJ2-7,.,TRBV28,CASSPTSGSGLCYEQYF,TGTGCCAGCAGCCCGACTAGCGGGAGTGGTCTATGTTACGAGCAGTACTTC
.,TRBJ2-1,.,TRBV12-3/TRBV12-4,CASSPDRKSAMYNEQFF,TGTGCCAGCAGTCCGGACAGAAAGTCAGCTATGTACAATGAGCAGTTCTTC
.,TRBJ1-2,few,TRBV6-1,CASSDKGNYGYTF,TGTGCCAGCAGTGATAAGGGGAACTATGGTTACACCTTC
.,TRBJ2-7,.,TRBV28,CASSLSRLEQYF,TGTGCCAGCAGTTTATCTCGGCTCGAGCAGTACTTC
.,TRBJ1-3,.,TRBV5-1,CASSLVQGSGNTIYF,TGCGCCAGCAGCTTGGTACAGGGCTCTGGAAACACCATATATTTT
.,TRBJ2-1,few,TRBV5-5,CASSLGPQINEQFF,TGTGCCAGCAGCTTGGGCCCCCAAATCAATGAGCAGTTCTTC
TRBD1,TRBJ2-4,.,TRBV11-2,CASSLQQGVIQYF,TGTGCCAGCAGCTTACAACAGGGGGTCATTCAGTACTTC
TRBD2,TRBJ2-2,few,TRBV6-1,CASRPMQLAGVLGELFF,TGTGCCAGCAGGCCGATGCAACTAGCGGGAGTCCTCGGGGAGCTGTTTTTT
TRBD1,TRBJ1-1,.,TRBV20-1,CSARGWDREVGNTEAFF,TGCAGTGCTAGAGGATGGGACAGGGAGGTGGGAAACACTGAAGCTTTCTTT
.,TRBJ2-3,.,TRBV12-3/TRBV12-4,CASSCRERADTEYF,TGTGCCAGCAGTTGCAGAGAGAGGGCAGATACGGAGTATTTT
TRBD2,TRBJ2-7,.,TRBV28,CASSLLEPGLAGGSLEQYF,TGTGCCAGCAGTTTATTAGAACCGGGACTAGCGGGAGGATCCTTAGAGCAGTACTTC
.,TRBJ2-3,.,TRBV20-1,CSASPGTSDAADTQYF,TGCAGTGCCAGTCCCGGGACATCGGACGCTGCAGATACGCAGTATTTT
.,TRBJ1-2,few,TRBV29-1,CSVGTDNYGYTF,TGCAGCGTCGGGACGGATAACTATGGCTACACCTTC